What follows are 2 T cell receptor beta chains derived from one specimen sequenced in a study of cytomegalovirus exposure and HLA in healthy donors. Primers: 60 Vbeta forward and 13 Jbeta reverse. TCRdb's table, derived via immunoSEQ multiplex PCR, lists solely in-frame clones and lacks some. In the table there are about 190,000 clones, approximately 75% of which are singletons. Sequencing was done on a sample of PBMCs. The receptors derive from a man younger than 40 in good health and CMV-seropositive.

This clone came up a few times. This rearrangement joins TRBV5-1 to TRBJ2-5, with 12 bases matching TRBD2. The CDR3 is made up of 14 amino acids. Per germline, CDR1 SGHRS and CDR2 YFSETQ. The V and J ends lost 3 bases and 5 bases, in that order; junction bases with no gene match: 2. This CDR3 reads CASSSLAGGETQYF. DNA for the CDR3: TGCGCCAGCAGCTCCCTAGCGGGGGGGGAGACCCAGTACTTC.

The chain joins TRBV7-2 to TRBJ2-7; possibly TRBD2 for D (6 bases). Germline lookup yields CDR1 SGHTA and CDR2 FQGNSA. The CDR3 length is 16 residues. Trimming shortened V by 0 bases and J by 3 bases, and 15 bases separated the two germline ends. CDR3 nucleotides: TGTGCCAGCAGCTTAGCGGGAGGCGGGGCCTTCTACGAGCAGTACTTC. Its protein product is CASSLAGGGAFYEQYF. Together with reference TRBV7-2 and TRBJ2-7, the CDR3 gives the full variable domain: GAGVSQSPSNKVTEKGKDVELRCDPISGHTALYWYRQSLGQGLEFLIYFQGNSAPDKSGLPSDRFSAERTGGSVSTLTIQRTQQEDSAVYLCASSLAGGGAFYEQYFGPGTRLTVT.